Shown below are 14 T cell receptor beta chains from a single sample sequenced in a study of blood T cell repertoires in COVID-19. Assay: immunoSEQ multiplex PCR; the TCRdb copy retains only in-frame clones and omits some. The sample includes under 300,000 clones, about four fifths of them seen just once. What was sequenced was peripheral blood. The receptors were sampled from a human donor with COVID-19, enrolled during active disease. The donor label of this sample is uncertain.

This rearrangement joins TRBV27 to TRBJ2-1, with 8 bases aligning to TRBD1. The CDR3 consists of 15 residues. With V trimmed by 3 bases and J by 5 bases, 6 bases remained unmatched. Germline V gene data show CDR1 as MNHEY and CDR2 as SMNVEV (reference sequence). DNA of the CDR3: TGTGCCAGCAGTTTCTCGGGACAGGTGAACAATGAGCAGTTCTTC. Translated, it gives CASSFSGQVNNEQFF.

This clone was detected only once. The same CDR3 is also encoded by other DNA sequences in this sample. The chain joins TRBV29-1 to TRBJ1-1, with 9 bases lining up with TRBD1. The CDR3 is 13 residues long. Per germline, CDR1 SQVTM and CDR2 ANQGSEA. The ends lost 6 bases at V and 1 base at J; junction bases unmatched: 3. CDR3: CSVQQGANTEAFF. DNA for the CDR3: TGCAGCGTCCAACAGGGGGCGAACACTGAAGCTTTCTTT.

CDR3 sequence (DNA): TGTGCCAGCAGTTTCCTGACAGGGGGCTACGAGCAGTACTTC. Translation: CASSFLTGGYEQYF. The chain is built from TRBV28 and TRBJ2-7; 9 bases are shared with TRBD1. This CDR3 spans 14 amino acids. The trim removed 3 bases at V and 3 bases at J, leaving 3 bases unmatched. Germline V gives CDR1 MDHEN, CDR2 SYDVKM.

Only a few counts were recorded for this clone. V gene TRBV7-8 combines with J gene TRBJ1-5; no reliable D call. The CDR3 runs to 16 residues. The V and J ends lost 1 base and 1 base respectively, with 11 bases between them. The germline V gene has CDR1 SGHVS and CDR2 FQNEAQ. The chain's CDR3 is CASSLVGGRSNQPQHF. The CDR3 region has the DNA TGTGCCAGCAGCTTAGTAGGAGGTCGGAGCAATCAGCCCCAGCATTTT.

This chain links TRBV12-1 with TRBJ2-7; TRBD2 is the table's D call, not checked against the DNA. TRBV12-1 is shown as a pseudogene. The CDR3 extends over 16 amino acids. The CDR3 is CASSLSGKFWLVEQYF. The CDR3 coding sequence is TGTGCCAGCAGCTTAAGCGGGAAATTTTGGCTCGTCGAGCAGTACTTC.

This clone turned up a few times. The chain couples TRBV2 to TRBJ1-6, with no clear D. This CDR3 is 16 amino acids long. The germline V gene has CDR1 SNHLY and CDR2 FYNNEI. The V and J ends lost 5 bases and 7 bases respectively, with 18 bases between them. CDR3 coding DNA: TGTGCCAGCAGTCTCCGGGCGGGCTGGGAAAATTCACCCCTCCACTTT. Its protein is CASSLRAGWENSPLHF.

The chain recombines TRBV9 with TRBJ2-6; the match to TRBD1 covers 8 bases. The junction had 5 bases not matched to a gene; V was cut back by 0 bases and J by 0 bases. Germline CDR1 is SGDLS and CDR2 is YYNGEE. There are 18 residues in the CDR3. The CDR3 reads CASSVGAGGPSGANVLTF. As DNA, the CDR3 is TGTGCCAGCAGCGTAGGGGCAGGGGGCCCCTCTGGGGCCAACGTCCTGACTTTC.

The chain has TRBV5-1 and TRBJ2-1; D possibly corresponds to TRBD2 (6 bases). Germline lookup yields CDR1 SGHRS and CDR2 YFSETQ. The CDR3 loop spans 14 amino acids. V was pared by 8 bases and J by 5 bases, with 17 bases between. CDR3 loop: CASQGTGLHNEQFF. The CDR3 DNA reads TGCGCCAGTCAGGGAACGGGACTCCACAATGAGCAGTTCTTC. The full variable domain, its missing parts supplied by reference TRBV5-1 and TRBJ2-1, is KAGVTQTPRYLIKTRGQQVTLSCSPISGHRSVSWYQQTPGQGLQFLFEYFSETQRNKGNFPGRFSGRQFSNSRSEMNVSTLELGDSALYLCASQGTGLHNEQFFGPGTRLTVL.

The rearrangement uses TRBV30 and TRBJ1-2; 9 positions match TRBD1. The CDR3 has 16 residues. Germline CDR1 and CDR2: GTSNPN and SVGIG (reference sequence). Trimming cost V 1 base and J 8 bases; bases outside gene matches: 14. The CDR3 reads CAWSGAGQGVPNGYTF. The CDR3 DNA sequence: TGTGCCTGGAGTGGTGCGGGACAGGGCGTCCCCAACGGCTACACCTTC.

The chain employs TRBV28 and TRBJ2-1; TRBD1 matches at 9 bases. The germline V gene has CDR1 MDHEN and CDR2 SYDVKM. V was clipped by 2 bases and J by 8 bases; unmatched bases: 10. The length of the CDR3 is 16 residues. CDR3 bases: TGTGCCAGCAGTTTACTCCCGGGACAGGGCAACGATGAGCAGTTCTTC. Translating it yields CASSLLPGQGNDEQFF. Combining the CDR3 with reference TRBV28 and TRBJ2-1 gives the whole variable domain DVKVTQSSRYLVKRTGEKVFLECVQDMDHENMFWYRQDPGLGLRLIYFSYDVKMKEKGDIPEGYSVSREKKERFSLILESASTNQTSMYLCASSLLPGQGNDEQFFGPGTRLTVL.

This clone was counted a single time. The rearrangement joins TRBV28 to TRBJ2-5; D is unclear. The V end lost 7 bases, the J end lost 6 bases, and 15 bases lay between the germline ends. In germline, CDR1 is MDHEN, CDR2 SYDVKM. The CDR3 contains 13 residues. The CDR3 region has the DNA TGTGCCAGCACCCTTTCCACAGACCAGACCCAGTACTTC. Protein sequence: CASTLSTDQTQYF.

The rearrangement joins TRBV19 to TRBJ2-3; D possibly corresponds to TRBD1 (6 bases). Trimming removed 1 base from V and 0 bases from J, with 8 bases in between. The CDR3 length is 15 residues. The germline V gene encodes CDR1 LNHDA and CDR2 SQIVND (reference sequence). In DNA form, the CDR3 reads TGTGCCAGTAGTATAGGGACAGTGAGCACAGATACGCAGTATTTT. Protein: CASSIGTVSTDTQYF.

This clone was picked up a small number of times. The chain employs TRBV28 and TRBJ2-2; 9 bases line up with TRBD1. The CDR3 length is 16 residues. Germline CDR1 and CDR2: MDHEN and SYDVKM. J gave up 4 bases and V 4 bases, and 7 bases lay outside the gene matches. Written as DNA, the CDR3 is TGTGCCAGCAGTTACATACAGGGGGCGGGCACCGGGGAGCTGTTTTTT. This codes for CASSYIQGAGTGELFF.

This chain uses TRBV5-6 with TRBJ2-7, with 8 bases fitting TRBD2. The CDR3 is made up of 14 amino acids. Trimming at V came to 4 bases and at J to 2 bases, leaving 5 bases not matched to a gene. The germline V gene has CDR1 SGHDT and CDR2 YYEEEE. DNA of the CDR3: TGTGCCAGCAGCGAAGGACTAGCCACCTACGAGCAGTACTTC. Encoded protein: CASSEGLATYEQYF.